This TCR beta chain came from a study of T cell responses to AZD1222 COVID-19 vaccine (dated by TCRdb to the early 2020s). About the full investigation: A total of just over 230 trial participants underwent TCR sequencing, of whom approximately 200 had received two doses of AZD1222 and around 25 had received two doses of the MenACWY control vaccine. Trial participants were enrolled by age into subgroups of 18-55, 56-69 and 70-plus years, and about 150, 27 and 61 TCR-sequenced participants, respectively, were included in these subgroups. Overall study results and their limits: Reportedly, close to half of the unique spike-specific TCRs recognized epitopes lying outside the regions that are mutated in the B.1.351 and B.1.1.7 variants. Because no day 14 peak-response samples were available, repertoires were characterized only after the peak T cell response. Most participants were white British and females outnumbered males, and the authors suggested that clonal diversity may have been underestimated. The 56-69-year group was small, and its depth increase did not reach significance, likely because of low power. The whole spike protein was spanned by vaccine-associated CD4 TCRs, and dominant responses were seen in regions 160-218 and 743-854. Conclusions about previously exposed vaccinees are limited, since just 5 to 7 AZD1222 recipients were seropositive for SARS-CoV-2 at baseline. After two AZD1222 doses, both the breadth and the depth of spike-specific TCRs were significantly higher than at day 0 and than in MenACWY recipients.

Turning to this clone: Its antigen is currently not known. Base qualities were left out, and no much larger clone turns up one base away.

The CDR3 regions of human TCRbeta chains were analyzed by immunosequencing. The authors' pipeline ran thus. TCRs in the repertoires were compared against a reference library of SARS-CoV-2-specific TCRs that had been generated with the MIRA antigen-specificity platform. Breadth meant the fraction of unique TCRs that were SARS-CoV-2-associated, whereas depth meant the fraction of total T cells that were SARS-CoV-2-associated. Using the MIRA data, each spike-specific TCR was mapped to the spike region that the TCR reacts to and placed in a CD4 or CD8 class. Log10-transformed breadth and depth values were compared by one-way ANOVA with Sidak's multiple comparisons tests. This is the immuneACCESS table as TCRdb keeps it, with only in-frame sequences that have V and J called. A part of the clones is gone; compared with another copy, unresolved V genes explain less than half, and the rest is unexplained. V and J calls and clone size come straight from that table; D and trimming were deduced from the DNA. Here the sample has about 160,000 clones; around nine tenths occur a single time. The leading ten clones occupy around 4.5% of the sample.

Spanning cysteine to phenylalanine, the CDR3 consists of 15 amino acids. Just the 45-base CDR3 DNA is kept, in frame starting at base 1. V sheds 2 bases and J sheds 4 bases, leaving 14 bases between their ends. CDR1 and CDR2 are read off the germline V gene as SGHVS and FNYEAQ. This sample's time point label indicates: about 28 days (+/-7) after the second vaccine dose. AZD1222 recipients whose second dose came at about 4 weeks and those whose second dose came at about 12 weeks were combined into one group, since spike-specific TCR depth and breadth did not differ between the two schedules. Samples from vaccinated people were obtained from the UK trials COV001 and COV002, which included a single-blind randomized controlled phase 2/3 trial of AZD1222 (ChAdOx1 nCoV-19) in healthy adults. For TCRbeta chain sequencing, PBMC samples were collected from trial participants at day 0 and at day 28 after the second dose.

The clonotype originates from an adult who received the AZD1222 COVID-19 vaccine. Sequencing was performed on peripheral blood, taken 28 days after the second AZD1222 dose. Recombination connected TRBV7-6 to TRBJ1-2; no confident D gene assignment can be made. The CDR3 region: CASSLQVGGGYGYTF. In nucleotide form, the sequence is TGTGCCAGCAGCTTACAGGTCGGAGGAGGCTATGGCTACACCTTC.